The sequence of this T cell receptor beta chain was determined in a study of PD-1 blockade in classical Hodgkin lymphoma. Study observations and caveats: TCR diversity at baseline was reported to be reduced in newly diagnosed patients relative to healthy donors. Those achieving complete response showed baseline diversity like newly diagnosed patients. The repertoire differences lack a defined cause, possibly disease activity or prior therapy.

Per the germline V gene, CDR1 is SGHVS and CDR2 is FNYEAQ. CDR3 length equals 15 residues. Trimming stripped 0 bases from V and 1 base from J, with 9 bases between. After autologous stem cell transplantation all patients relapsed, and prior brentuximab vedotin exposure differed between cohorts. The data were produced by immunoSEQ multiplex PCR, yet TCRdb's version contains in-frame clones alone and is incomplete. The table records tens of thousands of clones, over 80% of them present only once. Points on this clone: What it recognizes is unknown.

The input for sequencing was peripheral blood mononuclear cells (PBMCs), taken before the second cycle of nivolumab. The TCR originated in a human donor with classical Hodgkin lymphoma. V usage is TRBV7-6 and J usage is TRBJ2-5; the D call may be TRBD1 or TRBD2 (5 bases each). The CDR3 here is CASSLAPGAQETQYF. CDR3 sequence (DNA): TGTGCCAGCAGCTTAGCGCCCGGGGCCCAAGAGACCCAGTACTTC.